The source of this T cell receptor (beta chain) is a study of blood T cell repertoires in COVID-19. Recovery meant two consecutive negative NP/OP PCR tests, professional clearance, or resolved symptoms. The CDR3 covers 15 residues. Germline lookup yields CDR1 SGHDN and CDR2 FVKESK. Germline trimming cut 2 bases from V and 5 bases from J; bases unmatched to any gene: 7. Under the authors' procedure: Amplification of reference gene primers provided the estimated nucleated cell counts. The assay was immunoSEQ multiplex PCR, and TCRdb's table has in-frame clones only and misses some. V and J calls and clone size are as listed in that table; D and trimming were resolved from the DNA. Of some 260,000 clones in the sample, around 89% are singletons; the top ten hold just under 9%.

This clonotype originated in a man aged 40-49 years who had recovered from COVID-19. J is TRBJ2-5 and V is TRBV14; TRBD1 matches at 8 bases. Sequenced material: PBMCs or T cells enriched from blood (not recorded which). Here the CDR3 reads CASSQSRNRGETQYF. CDR3 DNA sequence: TGTGCCAGCAGCCAATCCCGGAACAGGGGGGAGACCCAGTACTTC. Drawing the rest from reference TRBV14 and TRBJ2-5, the complete variable domain is EAGVTQFPSHSVIEKGQTVTLRCDPISGHDNLYWYRRVMGKEIKFLLHFVKESKQDESGMPNNRFLAERTGGTYSTLKVQPAELEDSGVYFCASSQSRNRGETQYFGPGTRLLVL.